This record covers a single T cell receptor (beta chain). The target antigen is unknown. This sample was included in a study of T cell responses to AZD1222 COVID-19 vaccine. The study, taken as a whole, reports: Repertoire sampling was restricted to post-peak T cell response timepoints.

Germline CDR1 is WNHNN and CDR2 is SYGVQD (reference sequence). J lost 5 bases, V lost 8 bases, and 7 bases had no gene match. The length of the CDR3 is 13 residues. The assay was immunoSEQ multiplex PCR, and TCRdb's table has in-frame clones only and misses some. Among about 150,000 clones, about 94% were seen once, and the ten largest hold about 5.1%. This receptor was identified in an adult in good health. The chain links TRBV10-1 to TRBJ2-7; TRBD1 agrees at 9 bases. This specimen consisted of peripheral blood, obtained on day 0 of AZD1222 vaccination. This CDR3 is CASAGQGRHEQYF. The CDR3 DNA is TGCGCCAGCGCGGGACAGGGCAGGCACGAGCAGTACTTC.